This T cell receptor beta chain was sequenced during a study of T cell changes during pregnancy in multiple sclerosis. TCRdb keeps only in-frame clones here, not all; method: immunoSEQ multiplex PCR. This sample has tens of thousands of clones, with 91% found just once. The V gene end was trimmed by 4 bases and the J gene end by 6 bases; junction bases not matched to a gene: 13. Germline V gene sequence: CDR1 MGHDK, CDR2 SYGVNS. The CDR3 is 18 residues long. The sample was CD4+ T cells from peripheral blood mononuclear cells, taken in the third trimester of pregnancy. The receptor was isolated from a female donor in good health, enrolled as a control in a pregnancy study. The rearrangement joins TRBV25-1 to TRBJ2-2; 11 bases are a match to TRBD1. The CDR3 protein is CASSGGFVGQGAAGELFF. CDR3 DNA sequence: TGTGCCAGCAGTGGAGGTTTTGTAGGACAGGGGGCGGCCGGGGAGCTGTTTTTT.